This T cell receptor (beta chain) was obtained from a study of human versus mouse CDR3 diversity and MHC coevolution. General study findings and limits: In humans, T-cell selection involved about 6 MHC II alleles. Humans had the largest estimated TCR beta repertoire, around 1.6 million clonotypes.

The CDR3 contains 14 residues. V shed 5 bases and J 3 bases; nucleotides not matched to a gene: 4. Per germline, CDR1 MNHEY and CDR2 SMNVEV (reference sequence). The table came from immunoSEQ multiplex PCR; TCRdb's copy has only in-frame clones and leaves some out. The sample includes around 74,000 clones, 92% of them seen just once. About this clone: The antigen remains undetermined.

The sequencing sample was made of naive CD4+ T cells from blood. The subset is: CD45RO-negative CD62L-positive naive CD4 T cells. V is TRBV27 and J is TRBJ2-3; TRBD1 matches at 8 bases. The receptor was isolated from a person between 25 and 69 years old in good health. CDR3 nucleotide sequence: TGTGCCAGCAGTGGGACAGGATGGACAGATACGCAGTATTTT. It is translated as CASSGTGWTDTQYF.